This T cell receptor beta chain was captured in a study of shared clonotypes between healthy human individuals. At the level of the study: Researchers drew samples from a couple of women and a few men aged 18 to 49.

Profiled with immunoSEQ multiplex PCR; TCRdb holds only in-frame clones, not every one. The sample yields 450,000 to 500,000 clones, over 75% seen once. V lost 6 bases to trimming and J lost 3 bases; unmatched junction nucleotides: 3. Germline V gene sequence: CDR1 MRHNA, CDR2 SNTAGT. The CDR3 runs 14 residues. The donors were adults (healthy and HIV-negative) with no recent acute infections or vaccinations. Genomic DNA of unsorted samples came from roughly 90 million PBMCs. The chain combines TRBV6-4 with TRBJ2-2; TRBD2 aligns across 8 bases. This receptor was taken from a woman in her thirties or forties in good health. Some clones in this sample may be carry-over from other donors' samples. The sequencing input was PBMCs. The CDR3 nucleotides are TGTGCCAGCAGCCAAGCGGGGGACACCGGGGAGCTGTTTTTT. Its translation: CASSQAGDTGELFF.